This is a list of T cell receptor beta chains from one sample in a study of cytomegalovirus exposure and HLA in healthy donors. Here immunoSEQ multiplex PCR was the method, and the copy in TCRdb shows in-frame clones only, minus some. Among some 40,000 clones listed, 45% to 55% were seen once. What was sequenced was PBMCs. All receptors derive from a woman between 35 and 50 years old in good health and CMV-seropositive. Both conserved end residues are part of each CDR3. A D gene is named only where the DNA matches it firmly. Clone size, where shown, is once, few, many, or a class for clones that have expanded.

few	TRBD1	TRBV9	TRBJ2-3	TGTGCCAGCAGCGTAGCTACAGGGGGCGCAGATACGCAGTATTTT	CASSVATGGADTQYF
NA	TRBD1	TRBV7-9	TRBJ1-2	TGTGCCAGCAGCTTAGGAGGGGGCCCACTTGCTGGCTACACCTTC	CASSLGGGPLAGYTF
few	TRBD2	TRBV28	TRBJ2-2	TGTGCCAGCAGTTTTGCGGGGGGCCCCGTCAACGGGGAGCTGTTTTTT	CASSFAGGPVNGELFF
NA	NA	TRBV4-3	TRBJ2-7	TGCGCCAGCAGCCAAGATAGGGACTTCCCGGGCTACGAGCAGTACTTC	CASSQDRDFPGYEQYF
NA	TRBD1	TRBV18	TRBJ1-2	TGTGCCAGCTCCCACAAAAACAGGGGGGTCTATGGCTACACCTTC	CASSHKNRGVYGYTF
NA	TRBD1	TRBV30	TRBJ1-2	TGTGCCTGGAGCAGGACAGGGGGCTATGGCTACACCTTC	CAWSRTGGYGYTF
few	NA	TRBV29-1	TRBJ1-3	TGCAGCGTGGGGGCAGGGGCAGCTGGAAACACCATATATTTT	CSVGAGAAGNTIYF
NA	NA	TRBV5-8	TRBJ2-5	TGTGCCAGCAGCGGGCCAGGGGAGGAGACCCAGTACTTC	CASSGPGEETQYF
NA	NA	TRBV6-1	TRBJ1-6	TGTGCCAGCAGTGAAGGGGGGCATAGTTCACCCCTCCACTTT	CASSEGGHSSPLHF
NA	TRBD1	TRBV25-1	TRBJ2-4	TGTGCCAGCAGTGCCCTGGGACAGGCTAAAAACATTCAGTACTTC	CASSALGQAKNIQYF
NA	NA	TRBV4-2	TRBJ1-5	TGTGCCAGCAGCCAACCGACAGGAAGCAATCAGCCCCAGCATTTT	CASSQPTGSNQPQHF
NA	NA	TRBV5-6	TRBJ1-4	TGTGCCAGCAGCCAAAGCCTAACAACTAATGAAAAACTGTTTTTT	CASSQSLTTNEKLFF
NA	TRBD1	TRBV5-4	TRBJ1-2	TGTGCCAGTACCGACAGGGATCGGGTGCGCGGCTACACCTTC	CASTDRDRVRGYTF
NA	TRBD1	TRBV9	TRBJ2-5	TGTGCCAGCAGCGTAGCCCCCGGACAGGGGAGTGCCCAGTACTTC	CASSVAPGQGSAQYF
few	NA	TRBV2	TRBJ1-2	TGTGCCAGCAGGCGGGACAACTATGGCTACACCTTC	CASRRDNYGYTF
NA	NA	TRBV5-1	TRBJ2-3	TGCGCCAGCAGCGAGACTCAGACCACAGATACGCAGTATTTT	CASSETQTTDTQYF
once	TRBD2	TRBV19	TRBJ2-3	TGTGCCAGTAGTGTTAGCGGGGGGGGAGATACGCAGTATTTT	CASSVSGGGDTQYF